The present T cell receptor beta chain was sequenced within a study of human T cells and chemical hapten exposure. For the study at large: Weekly administration of diphenylcyclopropenone to the scalp of patients continued throughout the roughly 25-week study. Notes on the study in general: Given that the donors had alopecia, their immune response may differ from that seen in healthy people.

J was trimmed by 0 bases and V by 6 bases; bases with no gene match: 2. The CDR3 loop spans 14 amino acids. Per the germline V gene, CDR1 is WSHSY and CDR2 is SAAADI. The time point here: patch test 3, about 24 weeks after DPC sensitization. Treatment in this sample: therapeutic diphenylcyclopropenone sensitization with weekly scalp DPC. Donors, patients with alopecia ranging from 18 to 70 years old and judged suitable for DPC, provided samples. MiXCR, applied by TCRdb to the RACE reads, yields one record per CDR3 protein. The top ten clones hold about 2.1% of a sample with around 150,000 distinct CDR3 sequences, around 30% of them seen once. On this clonotype itself: Its cognate antigen is unknown.

V is TRBV10-2 and J is TRBJ2-3, with TRBD1 identical over 8 bases. The sequencing here drew on whole blood, taken in connection with sensitization to the hapten diphenylcyclopropenone (DPC). This clonotype was obtained from a woman aged 18-29 years with alopecia areata. Some clones in this sample may be carry-over from other donors' samples. The CDR3 protein is CASRDRVSTDTQYF. CDR3 coding DNA: TGCGCCAGCAGGGACAGGGTTAGCACAGATACGCAGTATTTT.